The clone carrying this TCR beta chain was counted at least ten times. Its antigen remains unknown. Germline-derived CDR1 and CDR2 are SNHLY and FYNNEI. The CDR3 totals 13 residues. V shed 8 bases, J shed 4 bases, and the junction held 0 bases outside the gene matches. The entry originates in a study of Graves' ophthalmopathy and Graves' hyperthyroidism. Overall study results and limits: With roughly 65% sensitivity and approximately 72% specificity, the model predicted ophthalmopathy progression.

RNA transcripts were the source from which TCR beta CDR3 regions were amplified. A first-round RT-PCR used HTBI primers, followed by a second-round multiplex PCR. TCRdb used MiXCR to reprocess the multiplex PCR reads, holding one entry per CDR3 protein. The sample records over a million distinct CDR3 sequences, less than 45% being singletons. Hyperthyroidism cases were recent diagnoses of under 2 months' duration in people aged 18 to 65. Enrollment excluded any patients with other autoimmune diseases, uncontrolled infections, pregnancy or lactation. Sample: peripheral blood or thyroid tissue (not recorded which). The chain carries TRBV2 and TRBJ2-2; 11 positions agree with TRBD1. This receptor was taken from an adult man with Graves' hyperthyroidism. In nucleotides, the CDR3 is TGTGCCAGCGGGACAGGGGGCACCGGGGAGCTGTTTTTT. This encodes CASGTGGTGELFF. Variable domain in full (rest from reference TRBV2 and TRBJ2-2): EPEVTQTPSHQVTQMGQEVILRCVPISNHLYFYWYRQILGQKVEFLVSFYNNEISEKSEIFDDQFSVERPDGSNFTLKIRSTKLEDSAMYFCASGTGGTGELFFGEGSRLTVL.